The sample holds a few counts of the clone carrying this T cell receptor (beta chain). Its target is not known. TCRdb's copy holds only in-frame clones and misses some; the assay was immunoSEQ multiplex PCR. Of 15,000 to 20,000 clones in the sample, roughly 78% are singletons; the top ten hold 15% to 20%. Lymphocytes from graft epithelium and lamina propria were isolated. The CDR3 has 13 amino acids. Germline lookup yields CDR1 KGHSH and CDR2 LQKENI. The J segment lost 7 bases and the V segment lost 5 bases, leaving 6 bases of the junction unmatched. These data belong to a study of graft-versus-host responses after intestinal transplantation. Study as a whole: Each recipient received a multivisceral, liver-intestinal, or isolated intestinal graft. Whole-study results and caveats: Among recipient marrow samples, GvH clones were found; some appeared first in ileum or blood.

The sequencing here drew on ileum tissue, taken about 100 days after intestinal transplant. The sequence was collected from a human patient who received an intestinal transplant, so some T cells may come from the graft donor. The chain employs TRBV18 and TRBJ1-2; 8 positions agree with TRBD1. The DNA for the CDR3 is TGTGCCAGCTCAATCCAGGGGGCGCTTGGCTACACCTTC. Translated: CASSIQGALGYTF.